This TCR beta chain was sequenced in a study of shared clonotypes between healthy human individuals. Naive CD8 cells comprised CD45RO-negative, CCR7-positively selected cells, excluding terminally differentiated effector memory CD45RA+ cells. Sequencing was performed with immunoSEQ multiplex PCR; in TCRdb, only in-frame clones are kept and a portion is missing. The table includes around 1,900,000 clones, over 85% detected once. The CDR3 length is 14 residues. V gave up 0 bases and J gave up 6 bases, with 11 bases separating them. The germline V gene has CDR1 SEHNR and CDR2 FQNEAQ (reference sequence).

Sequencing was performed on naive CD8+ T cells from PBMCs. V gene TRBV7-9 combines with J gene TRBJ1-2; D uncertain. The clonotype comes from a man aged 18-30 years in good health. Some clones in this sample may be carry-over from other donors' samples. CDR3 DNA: TGTGCCAGCAGCTTAGCCCAGGAAGAGAATGGCTACACCTTC. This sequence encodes CASSLAQEENGYTF.